This T cell receptor (beta chain) was obtained from a study of T cell responses to AZD1222 COVID-19 vaccine. Trimming took 2 bases from V and 6 from J, leaving 20 bases between them. CDR3 length: 17 residues. CDR1 and CDR2 from the germline V gene are MNHEY and SVGEGT. The protocol was immunoSEQ multiplex PCR, while the TCRdb copy is restricted to in-frame clones and leaves out a portion. The sample lists 96,000 or so clones, 80% to 90% occurring once. The sample here was peripheral blood, taken on day 0 of AZD1222 vaccination. V and J are TRBV6-2 or TRBV6-3 and TRBJ1-5; possible D gene TRBD1, 5 bases. The clonotype was recovered from an adult in good health. The CDR3 sequence: CASSYTDTGHGSQPQHF. The CDR3 DNA sequence: TGTGCCAGCAGTTACACCGACACAGGACATGGGTCTCAGCCCCAGCATTTT.